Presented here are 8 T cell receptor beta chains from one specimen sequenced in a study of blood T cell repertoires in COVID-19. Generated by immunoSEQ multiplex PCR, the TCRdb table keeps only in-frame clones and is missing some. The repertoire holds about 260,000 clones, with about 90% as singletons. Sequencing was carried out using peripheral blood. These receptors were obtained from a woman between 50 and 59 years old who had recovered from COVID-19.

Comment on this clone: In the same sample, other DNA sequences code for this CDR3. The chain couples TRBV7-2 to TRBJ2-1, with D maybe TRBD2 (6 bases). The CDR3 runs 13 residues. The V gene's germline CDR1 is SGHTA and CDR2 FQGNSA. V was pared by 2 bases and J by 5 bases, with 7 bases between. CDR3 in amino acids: CASSLTGDNEQFF. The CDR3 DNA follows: TGTGCCAGCAGCTTAACGGGAGACAATGAGCAGTTCTTC.

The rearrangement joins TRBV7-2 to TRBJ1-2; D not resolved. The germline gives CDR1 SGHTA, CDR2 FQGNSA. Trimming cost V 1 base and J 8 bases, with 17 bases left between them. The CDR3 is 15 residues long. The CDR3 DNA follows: TGTGCCAGCAGCTTAGTAGTACTGGTAAACTTAGGCTACACCTTC. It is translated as CASSLVVLVNLGYTF.

CDR3 sequence reads: CASSLGQGGDGYTF. For the CDR3, the DNA is TGCGCCAGCAGCTTGGGGCAGGGAGGGGATGGCTACACCTTC. This sequence joins TRBV5-1 and TRBJ1-2, with D possibly TRBD1 on 5 matching bases. Germline CDR1 SGHRS, CDR2 YFSETQ. The CDR3 sequence is 14 residues long. V was cut by 0 bases and J by 6 bases, with 12 bases left in between.

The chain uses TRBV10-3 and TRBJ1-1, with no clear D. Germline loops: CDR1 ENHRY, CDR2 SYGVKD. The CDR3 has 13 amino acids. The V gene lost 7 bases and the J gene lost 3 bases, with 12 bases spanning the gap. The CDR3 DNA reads TGTGCCATCAAAACGATGGCTCACACTGAAGCTTTCTTT. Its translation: CAIKTMAHTEAFF.

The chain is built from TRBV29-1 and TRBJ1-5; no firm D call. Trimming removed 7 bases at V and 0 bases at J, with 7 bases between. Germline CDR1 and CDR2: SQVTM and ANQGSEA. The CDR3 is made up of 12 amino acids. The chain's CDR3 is CSAADSNQPQHF. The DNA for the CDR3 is TGCAGCGCGGCAGATAGCAATCAGCCCCAGCATTTT.

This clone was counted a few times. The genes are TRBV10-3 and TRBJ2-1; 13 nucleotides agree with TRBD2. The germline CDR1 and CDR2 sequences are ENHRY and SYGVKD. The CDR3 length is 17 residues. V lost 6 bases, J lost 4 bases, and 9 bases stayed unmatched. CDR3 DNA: TGTGCCATCAGAACCCCCTGGACTAGCGGGGGTTACAATGAGCAGTTCTTC. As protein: CAIRTPWTSGGYNEQFF.

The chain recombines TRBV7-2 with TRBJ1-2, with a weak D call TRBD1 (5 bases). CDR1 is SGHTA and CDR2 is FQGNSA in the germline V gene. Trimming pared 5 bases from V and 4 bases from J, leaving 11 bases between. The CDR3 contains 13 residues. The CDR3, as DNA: TGTGCCAGCAGCCTACAGGTCTCCTATGGCTACACCTTC. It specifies CASSLQVSYGYTF.

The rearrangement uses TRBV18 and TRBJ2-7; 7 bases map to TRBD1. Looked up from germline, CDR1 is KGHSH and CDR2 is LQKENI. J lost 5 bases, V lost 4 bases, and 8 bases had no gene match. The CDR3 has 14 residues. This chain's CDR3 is CASSLRDRADEQYF. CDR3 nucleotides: TGTGCCAGCTCACTAAGAGACAGGGCCGACGAGCAGTACTTC.